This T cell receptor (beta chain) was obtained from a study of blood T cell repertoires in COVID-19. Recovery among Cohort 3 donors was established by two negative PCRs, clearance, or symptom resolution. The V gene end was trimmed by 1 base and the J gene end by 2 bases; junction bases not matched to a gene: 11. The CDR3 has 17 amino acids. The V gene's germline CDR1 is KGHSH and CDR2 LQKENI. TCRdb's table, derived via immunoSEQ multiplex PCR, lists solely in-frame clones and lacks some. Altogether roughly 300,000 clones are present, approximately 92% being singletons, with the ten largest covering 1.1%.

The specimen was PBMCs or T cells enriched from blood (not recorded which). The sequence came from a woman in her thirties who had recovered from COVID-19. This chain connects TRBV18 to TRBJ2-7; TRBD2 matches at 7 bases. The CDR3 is CASSPQPSGLHTYEQYF. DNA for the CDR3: TGTGCCAGCTCACCACAGCCTAGCGGATTGCATACCTACGAGCAGTACTTC.